This TCR beta chain stems from a study of shared clonotypes between healthy human individuals. The method was immunoSEQ multiplex PCR; TCRdb's version includes in-frame clones alone and lacks a portion of them. The table lists 2 million to 3 million clones, approximately 94% of them singletons, with around 0.15% in the top ten. Germline V lookup: CDR1 MNHNY, CDR2 SVGAGI (reference sequence). The CDR3 consists of 14 residues. The V and J ends lost 5 bases and 4 bases respectively, with 14 bases between them. The sample taken for sequencing was naive CD4+ T cells sorted from blood. Noted subset: CD45RA+ positively selected. This receptor was identified in a man between 18 and 35 years old in good health. This chain links TRBV6-6 with TRBJ1-1; tentative D call: TRBD1 (6 bases). The CDR3 spells CASSRRTGITEAFF. The CDR3 bases are TGTGCCAGCAGTCGACGTACAGGGATCACTGAAGCTTTCTTT.